Shown below are 3 T cell receptor beta chains from a single sample sequenced in a study of blood T cell repertoires in COVID-19. Some clones are missing from TCRdb's copy, which holds only in-frame ones; the method was immunoSEQ multiplex PCR. The data show about 320,000 clones, with approximately 90% seen just once and approximately 4.1% held by the top ten. Sequencing was done on a sample of PBMCs or T cells enriched from blood (not recorded which). These receptors all stem from a woman aged 30 to 39 who had been exposed to COVID-19.

This clone was seen a single time. V gene TRBV5-4 combines with J gene TRBJ1-5; 10 bases align to TRBD1. This CDR3 region has 15 residues. Germline-derived CDR1 and CDR2 are SGHNT and YYREEE (reference sequence). V lost 4 bases, J lost 7 bases, and 8 bases stayed unmatched. Here the CDR3 DNA reads TGTGCCAGCAGCGAGATGGGACAGGGGAGGCAGCCCCAGCATTTT. It yields the protein CASSEMGQGRQPQHF. Filled out from reference TRBV5-4 and TRBJ1-5, the complete variable domain reads ETGVTQSPTHLIKTRGQQVTLRCSSQSGHNTVSWYQQALGQGPQFIFQYYREEENGRGNFPPRFSGLQFPNYSSELNVNALELDDSALYLCASSEMGQGRQPQHFGDGTRLSIL.

This chain uses TRBV7-9 with TRBJ1-2; 10 nucleotides align to TRBD1. Germline V gene data show CDR1 as SEHNR and CDR2 as FQNEAQ (reference sequence). V was pared by 1 base and J by 1 base, with 6 bases of the junction left unmatched. CDR3 length equals 17 residues. The CDR3 is CASSLGRQGAYNYGYTF. The CDR3, as DNA: TGTGCCAGCAGCTTAGGAAGACAGGGGGCCTATAACTATGGCTACACCTTC.

This sequence joins TRBV19 and TRBJ1-2, with TRBD1 matching over 8 bases. CDR3 length: 16 residues. V shed 4 bases, J shed 1 base, and the junction held 8 bases outside the gene matches. The germline V gene has CDR1 LNHDA and CDR2 SQIVND (reference sequence). The DNA of the CDR3 is TGTGCCAGTAGTACTTATGGACAGGGAGATAACTATGGCTACACCTTC. This gives the protein CASSTYGQGDNYGYTF.